The entry below describes one TCR beta chain. Its antigen specificity is not known. The record has no base qualities; no much larger clone is one base away. The sample comes from a study of T cell clones after liver transplantation (dated by TCRdb to between 2018 and 2020). Turning to the overall study: The samples were obtained from ITN030ST, a randomized trial that attempted immunosuppression withdrawal within 2 years after liver transplantation. Blood samples were collected pre-transplant, then pre-randomization ahead of withdrawal, and finally post-randomization once withdrawal had either been completed or failed. To count as tolerant, a recipient had to stay completely off immunosuppression for at least one year without liver enzymes climbing beyond twice the upper limit of normal. Three of the eight recipients were HCV-positive; the others were transplanted for non-autoimmune, non-viral indications. As an antigen-independent comparator for the donor-reactive sequences, third party-reactive TCRbeta sequences from pre-transplant MLRs were identified as well. The studied cohort comprised 8 liver transplant recipients, 3 classified as tolerant and 5 as non-tolerant. No induction therapy was given to the subjects, and standard immunosuppression was administered until randomization at 12-24 months post-transplant. Donor-reactive T cell clones were identified by TCRbeta sequencing after a pre-transplant mixed lymphocyte reaction and then tracked in post-transplant blood. The paper as a whole reports these results and caveats: The conclusions were preliminary, being limited by small, heterogeneous patient numbers and by non-standardized post-transplant time points. Circulating donor-reactive CD4 TCRbeta sequences fell significantly post-transplant in most of the 8 subjects, irrespective of tolerance or HCV status. In a couple of subjects, low numbers of available donor cells limited the measurable donor-reactive repertoire. Since no allograft tissue specimens were available, donor-reactive T cells may have migrated into the graft instead of being deleted. Donor-reactive sequences decreased more than third party-reactive sequences, which suggests partial antigen-specific deletion that was not related to withdrawal success. After accounting for repertoire turnover, donor-reactive detection was significantly reduced in 7 of 8 subjects for CD4 and 8 of 8 for CD8.

The germline V gene (reference sequence) gives CDR1 as LNHNV and CDR2 as YYDKDF. V loses 1 base of germline sequence and J loses 3 bases, and the interval between the two ends is 6 bases. There are 13 amino acids in the CDR3, from cysteine to phenylalanine inclusive. Left in the record is the CDR3 DNA by itself, 39 bases read in frame from the first base. The time point label for this specimen denotes: pre-transplant. Thawed unstimulated PBMCs were stained for CD3, CD4 and CD8 and FACS-sorted into CD3+CD4+ and CD3+CD8+ populations. All 8 studied subjects were randomized to withdrawal of immunosuppression. The Qiagen DNeasy Blood and Tissue Kit was used to isolate genomic DNA. Frozen genomic DNA underwent high-throughput TCRbeta CDR3 sequencing by immunoSEQ, including PCR amplification, mapping, bias correction and internal controls. The paper's processing steps were these. Only productive rearrangements were retained, and each unique TCRbeta sequence was defined by its CDR3 nucleotide sequence together with its V and J gene. A sequence counted as donor-reactive only if the sequence showed at least 5-fold expansion in CFSE-low cells compared with unstimulated pre-transplant cells and had a frequency of at least 0.01%. Per-subject minimum frequency thresholds, based on the lowest-template unstimulated sample, ensured at least 90% detection power. Repertoire turnover was measured by Jensen-Shannon divergence between the top 1000 TCRbeta sequences post- and pre-transplant. Two-sided Fisher's exact tests were used to test for changes in the detection of donor-reactive sequences. Drawn from immuneACCESS, this table holds only the in-frame rearrangements with V and J called that TCRdb kept. Clones are partly lost; checked studies trace under half to an unresolved V gene and leave the rest unexplained. From that table come the V and J calls and clone size; the DNA was used to work out D and trimming. This sample gives 55,000 to 80,000 clones in total; about 92% of them show up just once. Clones ranked in the top ten supply roughly 2.6% of the sample.

The chain uses TRBV15 and TRBJ2-5; TRBD1 is a weak D gene call, 5 bases matching. This sequence was found in a human donor who received a liver transplant. Sequencing used CD4+ T cells from blood, obtained before liver transplant. The CDR3 corresponds to CATSRGREETQYF. The nucleotides read TGTGCCACCAGCAGAGGCAGGGAAGAGACCCAGTACTTC. The variable domain in full, with residues beyond the CDR3 obtained from the reference TRBV15 and TRBJ2-5 genes, is DAMVIQNPRYQVTQFGKPVTLSCSQTLNHNVMYWYQQKSSQAPKLLFHYYDKDFNNEADTPDNFQSRRPNTSFCFLDIRSPGLGDTAMYLCATSRGREETQYFGPGTRLLVL.